The 2 T cell receptor beta chains listed next were all sequenced from one sample in a study of OX40 agonist ivuxolimab in advanced cancers. Produced via immunoSEQ multiplex PCR; TCRdb's table is partial and in-frame only. The profile shows approximately 70,000 clones, more than 80% of them singletons. Sequencing was performed on CD4+ or CD8+ T cells sorted from blood, taken in a trial of the OX40 agonist ivuxolimab. These receptors were taken from an adult with an advanced solid tumor such as melanoma, head and neck, liver or kidney cancer.

The J gene is TRBJ1-1, the V gene TRBV7-9; D not resolved. With 1 base removed from V and 6 bases from J, the gap between germline ends came to 15 bases. Germline V gene data show CDR1 as SEHNR and CDR2 as FQNEAQ (reference sequence). This CDR3 contains 15 residues. CDR3 in DNA: TGTGCCAGCAGCTTAGAGGTCAAGGGTAAGGCTGAAGCTTTCTTT. Residues: CASSLEVKGKAEAFF. The whole variable domain, filled in from reference TRBV7-9 and TRBJ1-1, reads DTGVSQNPRHKITKRGQNVTFRCDPISEHNRLYWYRQTLGQGPEFLTYFQNEAQLEKSRLLSDRFSAERPKGSFSTLEIQRTEQGDSAMYLCASSLEVKGKAEAFFGQGTRLTVV.

The V call is TRBV27, the J call TRBJ2-2, with 8 bases aligning to TRBD1. J was trimmed by 4 bases and V by 2 bases; bases with no gene match: 12. CDR3 length: 18 residues. CDR1 is MNHEY, CDR2 SMNVEV, per germline (reference sequence). CDR3 sequence: CASSLLSPGQAPTGELFF. The DNA of the CDR3 is TGTGCCAGCAGTTTACTTTCTCCGGGACAGGCGCCCACCGGGGAGCTGTTTTTT.